This is a list of T cell receptor beta chains from one sample in a study of blood T cell repertoires in COVID-19. This table comes from immunoSEQ multiplex PCR, and its TCRdb copy is limited to in-frame clones, with some not included. The repertoire has 200,000 or so clones, about 90% of them found once; the top ten carry about 2.5%. The specimen was peripheral blood. The origin of the receptors is a man under 40 with COVID-19, enrolled during active disease. The CDR3 runs from the conserved cysteine through the conserved F or W. The D gene is left open where the match is weak. Some rows mark clone size as missing; the rest say once, few, many or name a class of expanded clone.

d_gene,j_gene,abundance,v_gene,CDR3aa,CDR3nt
NA,TRBJ1-4,NA,TRBV9,CASSVGSGNEKLFF,TGTGCCAGCAGCGTAGGGTCAGGGAATGAAAAACTGTTTTTT
TRBD2,TRBJ2-1,NA,TRBV27,CASSPGTSGIYEQFF,TGTGCCAGCAGCCCCGGGACTAGCGGGATCTATGAGCAGTTCTTC
TRBD1,TRBJ1-1,NA,TRBV29-1,CSVGQGVTEAFF,TGCAGCGTTGGACAGGGGGTCACTGAAGCTTTCTTT
TRBD1,TRBJ1-2,once,TRBV2,CASSEGTGPSYGYTF,TGTGCCAGCAGTGAAGGGACAGGGCCTTCCTATGGCTACACCTTC
TRBD1,TRBJ1-1,once,TRBV5-1,CASNLDRGTEAFF,TGCGCCAGCAACCTGGACAGGGGTACTGAAGCTTTCTTT
NA,TRBJ2-2,NA,TRBV4-2,CASSQDGLAPNTGELFF,TGTGCCAGCAGCCAAGATGGCTTAGCGCCCAACACCGGGGAGCTGTTTTTT
TRBD2,TRBJ2-7,NA,TRBV28,CASSPSAGAYSYEQYF,TGTGCCAGCAGTCCGTCAGCGGGAGCATACTCCTACGAGCAGTACTTC
TRBD2,TRBJ2-7,NA,TRBV9,CASSVGLADNEQYF,TGTGCCAGCAGCGTAGGACTAGCGGACAACGAGCAGTACTTC
TRBD2,TRBJ2-1,NA,TRBV3-1/TRBV3-2,CASSQGSRGGSYNEQFF,TGTGCCAGCAGCCAAGGGTCCCGCGGGGGCTCCTACAATGAGCAGTTCTTC
NA,TRBJ2-1,NA,TRBV7-9,CASSLMQGWDEQFF,TGTGCCAGCAGCTTAATGCAGGGTTGGGATGAGCAGTTCTTC
TRBD2,TRBJ2-3,once,TRBV7-2,CASSLRTSGGGSTDTQYF,TGTGCCAGCAGCTTACGGACTAGCGGGGGGGGTAGCACAGATACGCAGTATTTT
NA,TRBJ1-4,NA,TRBV6-1,CASSENFGPGNEKLFF,TGTGCCAGCAGTGAAAATTTTGGGCCGGGAAATGAAAAACTGTTTTTT
NA,TRBJ2-1,once,TRBV27,CASTGGGGYNEQFF,TGTGCCAGCACGGGAGGGGGCGGGTACAATGAGCAGTTCTTC
TRBD1,TRBJ1-5,NA,TRBV4-3,CASSQDQGQYQPQHF,TGCGCCAGCAGCCAAGATCAGGGACAGTATCAGCCCCAGCATTTT
NA,TRBJ2-2,NA,TRBV5-4,CASSLARSLNTGELFF,TGTGCCAGCAGCTTGGCGAGGTCCTTGAACACCGGGGAGCTGTTTTTT
TRBD1,TRBJ2-7,NA,TRBV2,CASRQGQGGSYEQYF,TGTGCCAGCAGGCAAGGACAGGGGGGCTCCTACGAGCAGTACTTC
NA,TRBJ1-5,NA,TRBV27,CASSLGTNQGQPQHF,TGTGCCAGCAGCCTCGGGACAAATCAGGGCCAGCCCCAGCATTTT
NA,TRBJ2-7,NA,TRBV7-3,CASSQGYIHAGEQYF,TGTGCCAGCAGCCAAGGTTACATCCACGCCGGGGAGCAGTACTTC
TRBD2,TRBJ2-3,NA,TRBV5-1,CASSLRLAGVTDTQYF,TGCGCCAGCAGCTTGAGGCTAGCGGGAGTTACAGATACGCAGTATTTT
TRBD2,TRBJ2-1,NA,TRBV7-2,CASNPGGSYNEQFF,TGTGCCAGCAACCCGGGAGGGTCGTACAATGAGCAGTTCTTC
NA,TRBJ1-1,once,TRBV4-3,CASSQSVQLNTEAFF,TGCGCCAGCAGCCAAAGTGTACAGTTGAACACTGAAGCTTTCTTT
NA,TRBJ2-7,NA,TRBV27,CASSLTGLTSSYEQYF,TGTGCCAGCAGTTTAACAGGTTTGACCTCCTCCTACGAGCAGTACTTC
NA,TRBJ1-2,few,TRBV27,CASSPRRDGGGYTF,TGTGCCAGCAGTCCTCGCAGGGATGGCGGTGGCTACACCTTC
NA,TRBJ2-7,NA,TRBV6-6,CASSYFTGDPYEQYF,TGTGCCAGCAGTTACTTTACGGGAGACCCTTACGAGCAGTACTTC
TRBD1,TRBJ2-2,NA,TRBV7-9,CASRRRGQGALNTGELFF,TGTGCCAGCAGAAGACGAGGACAGGGGGCACTAAACACCGGGGAGCTGTTTTTT
TRBD2,TRBJ2-1,once,TRBV7-3,CASSLISSGRNEQFF,TGTGCCAGCAGCTTAATTTCTAGCGGGAGAAATGAGCAGTTCTTC
NA,TRBJ1-1,NA,TRBV19,CASSILGYRLNTEAFF,TGTGCCAGTAGTATCCTCGGGTACAGGTTGAACACTGAAGCTTTCTTT
NA,TRBJ2-1,NA,TRBV6-5,CASSYSRGTVGQFF,TGTGCCAGCAGTTACTCGCGCGGGACTGTGGGGCAGTTCTTC
TRBD2,TRBJ2-1,NA,TRBV18,CASSPPASGNRNEQFF,TGTGCCAGCTCACCACCGGCCAGCGGGAATAGGAATGAGCAGTTCTTC
NA,TRBJ2-2,NA,TRBV4-1,CASKQFTNTGELFF,TGCGCCAGCAAACAGTTTACGAACACCGGGGAGCTGTTTTTT
NA,TRBJ1-2,NA,TRBV6-1,CASSEASGYGYTF,TGTGCCAGCAGTGAAGCATCGGGGTATGGCTACACCTTC
TRBD1,TRBJ1-1,NA,TRBV7-2,CASSLPTGNVAEAFF,TGTGCCAGCAGCCTCCCGACAGGGAATGTCGCTGAAGCTTTCTTT
NA,TRBJ1-3,once,TRBV28,CASSFIPGGNTIYF,TGTGCCAGCAGTTTTATTCCAGGGGGAAACACCATATATTTT
TRBD2,TRBJ2-3,NA,TRBV12-5,CASGTLAGGADTQYF,TGTGCTAGTGGTACCTTAGCGGGGGGGGCAGATACGCAGTATTTT
NA,TRBJ2-7,NA,TRBV19,CASSIERAYEQYF,TGTGCCAGTAGTATTGAGAGGGCCTACGAGCAGTACTTC
TRBD1,TRBJ1-2,NA,TRBV12-3/TRBV12-4,CASSLRQGNGYTF,TGTGCCAGCAGTTTAAGACAGGGAAACGGCTACACCTTC
NA,TRBJ2-2,NA,TRBV11-2,CASSRTNTGELFF,TGTGCCAGCAGCCGGACAAACACCGGGGAGCTGTTTTTT
NA,TRBJ2-1,NA,TRBV15,CATRPFGDGEQFF,TGTGCCACCCGTCCCTTTGGTGACGGGGAGCAGTTCTTC
TRBD1,TRBJ1-2,once,TRBV11-2,CASSIGDRFNYGYTF,TGTGCCAGCAGCATCGGGGACAGGTTTAACTATGGCTACACCTTC
TRBD1,TRBJ1-2,NA,TRBV18,CASSRYTERDRGHYGYTF,TGTGCCAGCTCACGATACACTGAGAGAGACAGGGGACACTATGGCTACACCTTC
NA,TRBJ1-4,NA,TRBV20-1,CSASRGANEKLFF,TGCAGTGCTAGTCGGGGGGCTAATGAAAAACTGTTTTTT
TRBD1,TRBJ2-2,NA,TRBV2,CASSKIGQANTGELFF,TGTGCCAGCAGCAAAATCGGACAGGCGAACACCGGGGAGCTGTTTTTT
TRBD1,TRBJ1-6,NA,TRBV7-2,CASSYRDRDVNSPLHF,TGTGCCAGCAGCTACCGGGACAGGGATGTGAATTCACCCCTCCACTTT
TRBD2,TRBJ2-7,NA,TRBV2,CASSEVPSGAYEQYF,TGTGCCAGCAGTGAAGTGCCTAGCGGGGCATACGAGCAGTACTTC
TRBD1,TRBJ2-1,NA,TRBV5-1,CASSWDRVNEQFF,TGCGCCAGCAGCTGGGACAGGGTCAATGAGCAGTTCTTC
NA,TRBJ2-7,NA,TRBV7-8,CASSRTVSYEQYF,TGTGCCAGCAGCAGGACAGTCTCCTACGAGCAGTACTTC
TRBD1,TRBJ2-7,NA,TRBV27,CASSFRPGGDSSPYEQYF,TGTGCCAGCAGTTTTAGGCCAGGGGGCGATTCGAGTCCTTACGAGCAGTACTTC
TRBD1,TRBJ2-1,many,TRBV24-1,CATSDPGTGPVNEQFF,TGTGCCACCAGTGACCCCGGGACAGGGCCTGTCAATGAGCAGTTCTTC
NA,TRBJ1-1,NA,TRBV19,CASSIYPGRTNTEAFF,TGTGCCAGTAGTATATATCCAGGGCGGACCAACACTGAAGCTTTCTTT
NA,TRBJ2-2,NA,TRBV4-3,CASSQDVRGTGELFF,TGCGCCAGCAGCCAAGACGTCAGGGGAACCGGGGAGCTGTTTTTT
NA,TRBJ2-1,NA,TRBV4-1,CASSLALDEQFF,TGCGCCAGCAGCCTCGCACTGGATGAGCAGTTCTTC
TRBD1,TRBJ1-5,NA,TRBV3-1/TRBV3-2,CASSYRGRNQPQHF,TGTGCCAGCAGCTACAGGGGGCGGAATCAGCCCCAGCATTTT
NA,TRBJ2-2,NA,TRBV11-3,CASSPITGELFF,TGTGCCAGCAGCCCAATCACCGGGGAGCTGTTTTTT
NA,TRBJ2-7,NA,TRBV28,CASGKQGHEQYF,TGTGCCAGCGGAAAACAGGGCCACGAGCAGTACTTC
NA,TRBJ1-1,NA,TRBV23-1,CAIEGQGPLGAFF,TGCGCCATAGAGGGACAAGGGCCATTGGGGGCTTTCTTT
TRBD1,TRBJ1-2,NA,TRBV11-2,CASSSLRTGGYYGYTF,TGTGCCAGCAGCTCGTTACGGACAGGGGGCTACTATGGCTACACCTTC
NA,TRBJ2-7,NA,TRBV11-3,CASSLDIRSEQYF,TGTGCCAGCAGCTTAGATATTAGGAGCGAGCAGTACTTC
NA,TRBJ2-2,NA,TRBV6-5,CASSGTGELFF,TGTGCCAGCTCAGGCACCGGGGAGCTGTTTTTT
NA,TRBJ1-5,NA,TRBV7-3,CASSFFGGQPQHF,TGTGCCAGCAGCTTCTTTGGGGGGCAGCCCCAGCATTTT